This T cell receptor (beta chain) was captured in a study of shared clonotypes between healthy human individuals. Repertoires were generated with immunoSEQ multiplex PCR, while TCRdb's copy carries only in-frame clones and drops some. Of approximately 2.5 million clones listed, over 85% are singletons. The sample consisted of naive CD4+ T cells from PBMCs. Subset reported: CD45RA+ positively selected. This clonotype was obtained from a man between 18 and 35 years old in good health. Some clones in this sample may be carry-over from other donors' samples.

This CDR3 reads CASHTPGTGNTEAFF. The CDR3 DNA sequence: TGTGCCAGCCACACCCCCGGGACAGGGAACACTGAAGCTTTCTTT. J is TRBJ1-1 and V is TRBV5-4; 8 bases fit TRBD1. The CDR3 sequence is 15 residues long. The J segment lost 1 base and the V segment lost 7 bases, leaving 9 bases of the junction unmatched. Germline loops: CDR1 SGHNT, CDR2 YYREEE (reference sequence).